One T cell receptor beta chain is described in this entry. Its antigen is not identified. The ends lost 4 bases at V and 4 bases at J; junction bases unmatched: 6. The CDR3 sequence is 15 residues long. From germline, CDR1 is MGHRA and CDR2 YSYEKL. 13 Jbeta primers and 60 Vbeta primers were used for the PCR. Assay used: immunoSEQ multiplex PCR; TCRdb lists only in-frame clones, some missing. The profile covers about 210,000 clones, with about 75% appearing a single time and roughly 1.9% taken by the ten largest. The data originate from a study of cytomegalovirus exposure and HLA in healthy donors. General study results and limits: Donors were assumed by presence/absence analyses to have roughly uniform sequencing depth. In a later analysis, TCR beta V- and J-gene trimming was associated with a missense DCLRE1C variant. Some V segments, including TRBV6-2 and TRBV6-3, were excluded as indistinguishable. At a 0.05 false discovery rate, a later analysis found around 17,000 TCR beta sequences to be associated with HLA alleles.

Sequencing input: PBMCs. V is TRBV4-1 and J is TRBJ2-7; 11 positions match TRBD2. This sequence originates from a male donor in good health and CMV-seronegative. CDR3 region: CASSPGLAGGYEQYF. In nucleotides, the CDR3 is TGCGCCAGCAGCCCTGGACTAGCGGGTGGGTACGAGCAGTACTTC.